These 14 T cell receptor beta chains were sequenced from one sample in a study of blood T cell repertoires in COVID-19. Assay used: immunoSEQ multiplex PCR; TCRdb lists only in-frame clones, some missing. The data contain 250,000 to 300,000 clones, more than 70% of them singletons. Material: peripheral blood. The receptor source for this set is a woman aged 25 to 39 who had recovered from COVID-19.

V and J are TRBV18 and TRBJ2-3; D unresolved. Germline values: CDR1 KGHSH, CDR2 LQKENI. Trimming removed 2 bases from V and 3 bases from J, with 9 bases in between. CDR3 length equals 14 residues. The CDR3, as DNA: TGTGCCAGCTCACCATTCCGACAAACAGATACGCAGTATTTT. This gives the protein CASSPFRQTDTQYF.

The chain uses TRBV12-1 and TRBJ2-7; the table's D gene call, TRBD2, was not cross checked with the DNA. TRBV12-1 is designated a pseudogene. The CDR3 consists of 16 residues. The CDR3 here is CASSFTSGVFTYEQYF. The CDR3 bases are TGTGCCAGCAGCTTTACTAGCGGAGTTTTTACCTACGAGCAGTACTTC.

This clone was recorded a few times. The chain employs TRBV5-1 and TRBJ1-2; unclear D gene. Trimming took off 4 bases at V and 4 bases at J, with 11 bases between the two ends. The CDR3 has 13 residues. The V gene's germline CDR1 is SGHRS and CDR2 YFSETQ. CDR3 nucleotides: TGCGCCAGCAGCCCCGTTCCCAGCTATGGCTACACCTTC. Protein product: CASSPVPSYGYTF.

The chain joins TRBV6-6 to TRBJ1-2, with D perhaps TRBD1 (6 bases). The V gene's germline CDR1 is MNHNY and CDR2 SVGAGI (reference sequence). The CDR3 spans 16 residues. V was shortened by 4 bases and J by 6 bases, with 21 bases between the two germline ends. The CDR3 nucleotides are TGTGCCAGCAGTTCTACGATCGGACAGCAACCAGATGGCTACACCTTC. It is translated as CASSSTIGQQPDGYTF.

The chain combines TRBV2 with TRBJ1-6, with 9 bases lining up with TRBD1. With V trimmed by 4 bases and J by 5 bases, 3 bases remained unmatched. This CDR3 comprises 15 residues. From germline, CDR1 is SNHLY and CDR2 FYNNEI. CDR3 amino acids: CASSVGTGNNSPLHF. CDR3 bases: TGTGCCAGCAGTGTCGGGACAGGGAATAATTCACCCCTCCACTTT.

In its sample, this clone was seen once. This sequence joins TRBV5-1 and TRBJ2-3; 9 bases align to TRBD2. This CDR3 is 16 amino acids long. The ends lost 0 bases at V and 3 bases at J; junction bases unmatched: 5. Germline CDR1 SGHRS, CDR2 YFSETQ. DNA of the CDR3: TGCGCCAGCAGCTTGGCGTCTAGCGGGGCGACAGATACGCAGTATTTT. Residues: CASSLASSGATDTQYF.

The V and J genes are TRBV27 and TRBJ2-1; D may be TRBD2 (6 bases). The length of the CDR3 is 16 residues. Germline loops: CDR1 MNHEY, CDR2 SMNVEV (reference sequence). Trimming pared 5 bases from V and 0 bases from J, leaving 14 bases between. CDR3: CASSPSGGTSYNEQFF. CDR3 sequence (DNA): TGTGCCAGCAGTCCCTCGGGCGGGACCTCCTACAATGAGCAGTTCTTC.

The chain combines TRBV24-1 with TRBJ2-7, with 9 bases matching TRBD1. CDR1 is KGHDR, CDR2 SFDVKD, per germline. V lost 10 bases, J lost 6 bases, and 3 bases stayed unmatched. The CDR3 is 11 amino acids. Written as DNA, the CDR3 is TGTGCCACTGGACAGGGGCGCGAGCAGTACTTC. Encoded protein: CATGQGREQYF.

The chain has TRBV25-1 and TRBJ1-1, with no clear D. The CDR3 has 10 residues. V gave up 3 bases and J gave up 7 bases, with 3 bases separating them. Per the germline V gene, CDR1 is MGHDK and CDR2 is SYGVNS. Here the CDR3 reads CASSDSEAFF. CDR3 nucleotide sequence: TGTGCCAGCAGTGACAGTGAAGCTTTCTTT.

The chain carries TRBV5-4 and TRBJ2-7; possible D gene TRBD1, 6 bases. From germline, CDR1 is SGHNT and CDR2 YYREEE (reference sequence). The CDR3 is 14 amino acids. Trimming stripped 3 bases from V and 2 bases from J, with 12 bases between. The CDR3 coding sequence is TGTGCCAGCAGCTCCGACAGGTCGGCCTACGAGCAGTACTTC. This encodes CASSSDRSAYEQYF.

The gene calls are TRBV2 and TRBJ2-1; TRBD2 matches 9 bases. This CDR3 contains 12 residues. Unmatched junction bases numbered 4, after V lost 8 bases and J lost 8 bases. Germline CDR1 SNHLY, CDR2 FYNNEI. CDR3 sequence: CASQTSGHEQFF. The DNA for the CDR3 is TGTGCCAGCCAGACTAGCGGCCATGAGCAGTTCTTC. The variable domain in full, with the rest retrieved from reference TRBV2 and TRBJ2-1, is EPEVTQTPSHQVTQMGQEVILRCVPISNHLYFYWYRQILGQKVEFLVSFYNNEISEKSEIFDDQFSVERPDGSNFTLKIRSTKLEDSAMYFCASQTSGHEQFFGPGTRLTVL.

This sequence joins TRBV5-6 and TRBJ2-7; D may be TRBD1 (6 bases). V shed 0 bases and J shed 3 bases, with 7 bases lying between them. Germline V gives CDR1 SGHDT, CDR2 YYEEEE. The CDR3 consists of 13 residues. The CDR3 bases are TGTGCCAGCAGCTTGGAGGACAGCTACGAGCAGTACTTC. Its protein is CASSLEDSYEQYF. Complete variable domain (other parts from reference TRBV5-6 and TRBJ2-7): DAGVTQSPTHLIKTRGQQVTLRCSPKSGHDTVSWYQQALGQGPQFIFQYYEEEERQRGNFPDRFSGHQFPNYSSELNVNALLLGDSALYLCASSLEDSYEQYFGPGTRLTVT.

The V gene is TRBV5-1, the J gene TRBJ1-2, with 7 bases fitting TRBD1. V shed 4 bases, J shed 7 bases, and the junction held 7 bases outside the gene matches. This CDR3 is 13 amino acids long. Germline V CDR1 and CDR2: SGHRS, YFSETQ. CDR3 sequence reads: CASSTRQGSGYTF. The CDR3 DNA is TGCGCCAGCAGCACCAGACAGGGTAGTGGCTACACCTTC.

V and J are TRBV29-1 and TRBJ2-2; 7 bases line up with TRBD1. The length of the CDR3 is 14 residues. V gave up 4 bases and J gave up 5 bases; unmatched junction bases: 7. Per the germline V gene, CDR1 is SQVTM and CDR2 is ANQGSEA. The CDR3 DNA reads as TGCAGCGTTGGCAGGGGGTTATCTACCGGGGAGCTGTTTTTT. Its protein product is CSVGRGLSTGELFF.